The rows below give T cell receptor beta chains drawn from one sample of a study of tumor-infiltrating lymphocytes in primary liver carcinoma. TCRdb re-derived calls from the multiplex PCR reads in MiXCR, one entry per CDR3 protein. The profile covers 100,000 to 150,000 distinct CDR3 sequences, with roughly three fifths appearing a single time and roughly 7.9% taken by the ten largest. The material sequenced was liver tumor tissue from sampling region 3. The receptors were gathered from a woman between 55 and 75 years old with primary liver carcinoma and hepatitis B virus infection. The CDR3 runs from the conserved cysteine through the conserved F or W. The D gene is left open where the match is weak. The listing skips clone size in some rows; elsewhere it reads once, few, many or a size class.

>TRBD2|TRBJ2-1|17|few|TRBV7-8
TGTGCCAGCAGTTCGGGAGGCAGGGCCTTCTCCTACAATGAGCAGTTCTTC
CASSSGGRAFSYNEQFF
>-|TRBJ1-2|15|-|TRBV28
TGTGCCAGCAGTATGGAGGGGGACACGAACTATGGCTACACCTTC
CASSMEGDTNYGYTF
>-|TRBJ2-2|15|many|TRBV5-4
TGTGCCAGCAGCAAGGATCCAGGATCTGGCGGGGAGCTGTTTTTT
CASSKDPGSGGELFF
>-|TRBJ1-4|15|-|TRBV28
TGTGCCAGCAAACAGCCTGGGGTCCTTAATGAAAAACTGTTTTTT
CASKQPGVLNEKLFF
>TRBD1|TRBJ2-4|15|-|TRBV28
TGTGCCAGCAGCCTCCGACAGGGAACTGGAAACATTCAGTACTTC
CASSLRQGTGNIQYF
>-|TRBJ1-1|12|many|TRBV6-5
TGTGCCAGCAGTCGCACGAACACTGAAGCTTTCTTT
CASSRTNTEAFF
>TRBD2|TRBJ2-2|16|many|TRBV5-4
TGTGCCAGCAGCTTCCTAGCGGGAGGCCCCACCGGGGAGCTGTTTTTT
CASSFLAGGPTGELFF
>-|TRBJ2-2|15|-|TRBV5-6
TGTGCCAGCTGCTTCATGCTAGACGACACCGGGGAGCTGTTTTTT
CASCFMLDDTGELFF
>-|TRBJ1-1|13|-|TRBV29-1
TGCAGCGTTGCATGGCAGCAGAACACTGAAGCTTTCTTT
CSVAWQQNTEAFF
>TRBD1|TRBJ2-1|15|many|TRBV5-5
TGTGCCAGCAGCTTGGAGGGGGCGATTTGGGATGAGCAGTTCTTC
CASSLEGAIWDEQFF
>-|TRBJ1-4|15|few|TRBV28
TGTGCCAGCAGTCCCACAGGGAGAACTAATGAAAAACTGTTTTTT
CASSPTGRTNEKLFF
>-|TRBJ2-5|13|-|TRBV11-3
TGTGCCAACAGCCCCAGGAGCGGTGGGACCCAGTACTTC
CANSPRSGGTQYF
>TRBD1|TRBJ2-2|15|many|TRBV5-5
TGTGCCAGCAGCAGAGGACAGGGGGGCCCCGGGGAGCTGTTTTTT
CASSRGQGGPGELFF
>TRBD2|TRBJ2-5|16|few|TRBV11-2
TGTGCTAGCAGCCCGTCATCCGGACTAGTGGGAGAGACCCAGTACTTC
CASSPSSGLVGETQYF
>-|TRBJ1-2|16|-|TRBV6-6
TGTGCCAGCAGCTACCCCGGGCAGAAAGCTAACTATGGCTACTCCTTC
CASSYPGQKANYGYSF
>-|TRBJ2-5|14|few|TRBV5-4
TGTGCCAGCAGCCCGTGGGGGGTTGGAGAGACCCAGTACTTC
CASSPWGVGETQYF
>-|TRBJ2-3|15|medium-sized|TRBV29-1
TGCAGCGTTGAAGCTAGGGACCGGGGTAAAGATACGCAGTATTTT
CSVEARDRGKDTQYF
>-|TRBJ1-2|12|-|TRBV5-1
TGCGTCAGCAGCTTGTCCCAGCATGGCTACACCTTC
CVSSLSQHGYTF
>TRBD2|TRBJ2-7|14|once|TRBV11-1
TGTGCCAGCTCCCGACTAGCGGGAGGTACTGAGAAGTACTTC
CASSRLAGGTEKYF
>TRBD2|TRBJ2-7|15|few|TRBV6-6
TGTGCCAACAGTGACCCCGGGACTAGCGGATACGAGCAGTACTTC
CANSDPGTSGYEQYF
>-|TRBJ1-1|12|many|TRBV29-1
TGCAGCGTGGGGGGGCAAAACACTGAAGCTTTCTTT
CSVGGQNTEAFF
>TRBD2|TRBJ2-1|15|many|TRBV7-8
TGTGCCAGCACCAGGGCGGGGGGGGCCTACAATGAGCAGTTCTTC
CASTRAGGAYNEQFF